Listed below are T cell receptor beta chains from one sample, sequenced in a study of beta chain features in type 1 diabetes. Generated by immunoSEQ multiplex PCR, the TCRdb table keeps only in-frame clones and is missing some. The data show tens of thousands of clones, 25% to 35% seen once. The sample comprised stem cell memory CD4+ T cells from blood. Every receptor here comes from a woman aged 18-29 years in good health. Both conserved end residues are part of each CDR3. D genes are given only for firm matches. The size of a clone is reported for some rows only, either as once, few or many, or as a class for expanded clones.

D	size	V	J	CDR3	DNA
TRBD2	NA	TRBV6-1	TRBJ2-5	CASSEVGGRETQYF	TGTGCCAGCAGTGAGGTGGGAGGGAGGGAGACCCAGTACTTC
TRBD2	NA	TRBV2	TRBJ2-2	CASSDLAAGELFF	TGTGCCAGCAGTGACCTAGCGGCCGGGGAGCTTTTTTTT
TRBD1	NA	TRBV7-9	TRBJ2-7	CASSFRGQGDEQYF	TGTGCCAGCAGCTTTCGGGGCCAGGGGGACGAGCAGTACTTC
NA	NA	TRBV18	TRBJ1-2	CASSPSTVDYGYTF	TGTGCCAGCTCACCAAGTACAGTAGACTATGGCTACACCTTC
TRBD2	NA	TRBV20-1	TRBJ2-5	CSAGGRGTQYF	TGCAGTGCTGGGGGGAGGGGGACCCAGTACTTC
TRBD2	NA	TRBV30	TRBJ2-2	CATKGGVNTGELFF	TGTGCCACAAAGGGAGGGGTGAACACCGGGGAGCTGTTTTTT
NA	few	TRBV11-3	TRBJ2-3	CASSFQDTQYF	TGTGCCAGCAGCTTCCAGGATACGCAGTATTTT
NA	many	TRBV5-1	TRBJ1-1	CASMGDDTEAFF	TGCGCCAGCATGGGAGACGACACTGAAGCTTTCTTT
TRBD1	NA	TRBV6-6	TRBJ2-3	CAAHRGQTDTQYF	TGTGCCGCCCACAGGGGGCAAACAGATACGCAGTATTTT
NA	few	TRBV21-1	TRBJ2-7	CASSSRTGTVPYEQYF	TGTGCCAGCAGCTCCCGTACCGGGACAGTCCCCTACGAGCAGTACTTC
TRBD2	few	TRBV7-2	TRBJ2-5	CASSTGLAGGGIQETQYF	TGTGCCAGCAGTACGGGACTAGCGGGGGGAGGTATCCAAGAGACCCAGTACTTC
NA	NA	TRBV5-1	TRBJ1-2	CASTLEIASYGYTF	TGCGCCAGCACCTTAGAAATCGCGAGCTATGGCTACACCTTC
TRBD1	few	TRBV18	TRBJ1-1	CASSPMTGAMNTEAFF	TGTGCCAGCTCACCGATGACAGGGGCCATGAACACTGAAGCTTTCTTT
TRBD1	NA	TRBV7-8	TRBJ2-7	CASSFRGQGRNEQYF	TGTGCCAGCAGCTTTAGGGGGCAGGGGCGGAACGAGCAGTACTTC
NA	NA	TRBV9	TRBJ1-1	CASSGAAGTEAFF	TGTGCCAGCAGCGGAGCCGCAGGGACTGAAGCTTTCTTT
NA	few	TRBV9	TRBJ2-7	CASSRDYEQYF	TGTGCCAGCAGCCGGGACTACGAGCAGTACTTC
TRBD1	NA	TRBV5-8	TRBJ1-2	CASSLVWTGGGYGYTF	TGTGCCAGCAGCTTGGTTTGGACAGGTGGGGGATATGGCTACACCTTC
NA	NA	TRBV10-2	TRBJ1-1	CASSGMGSYTEAFF	TGCGCCAGCAGTGGAATGGGGAGCTACACTGAAGCTTTCTTT
TRBD2	NA	TRBV7-2	TRBJ2-7	CASSSGTSAYEQYF	TGTGCCAGCAGCTCCGGGACTAGCGCATACGAGCAGTACTTC
NA	NA	TRBV11-3	TRBJ1-1	CASSLVTGRTEAFF	TGTGCCAGCAGCTTGGTGACAGGACGTACTGAAGCTTTCTTT
TRBD1	few	TRBV5-4	TRBJ1-1	CASSFDRGEAFF	TGTGCCAGCAGCTTTGACAGGGGTGAAGCTTTCTTT
NA	few	TRBV5-8	TRBJ2-4	CASSLAGRNIQYF	TGTGCCAGCAGCTTGGCGGGGAGGAACATTCAGTACTTC
NA	NA	TRBV5-6	TRBJ2-6	CASSSFGVSGANVLTF	TGTGCCAGCAGCTCCTTCGGGGTCTCTGGGGCCAACGTCCTGACTTTC
TRBD2	NA	TRBV11-2	TRBJ2-2	CASSHAGTRGAGELFF	TGTGCCAGCAGCCATGCCGGGACTAGGGGGGCCGGGGAGCTGTTTTTT
NA	few	TRBV4-3	TRBJ2-7	CASSQVRGNEQYF	TGCGCCAGCAGCCAAGTTCGGGGAAACGAGCAGTACTTC
TRBD1	NA	TRBV10-3	TRBJ1-2	CAIRGTGNYGYTF	TGTGCCATCAGGGGGACAGGAAACTATGGCTACACCTTC
TRBD2	few	TRBV29-1	TRBJ2-7	CSARGLAGGRSSYEQYF	TGCAGCGCTAGGGGACTAGCGGGGGGCAGGAGCTCCTACGAGCAGTACTTC
NA	few	TRBV4-2	TRBJ2-6	CASGGDSGANVLTF	TGTGCCAGCGGCGGGGACTCGGGGGCCAACGTCCTGACTTTC
NA	NA	TRBV25-1	TRBJ2-7	CASSDPGTRDEQYF	TGTGCCAGCAGTGATCCCGGTACGCGGGACGAGCAGTACTTC
NA	few	TRBV30	TRBJ1-2	CAWGRFSSLEIGGYTF	TGTGCCTGGGGCAGATTCTCGAGTCTCGAAATCGGGGGCTACACCTTC
NA	NA	TRBV27	TRBJ2-7	CASSLSGAVSSYEQYF	TGTGCCAGCAGTTTATCAGGCGCGGTCAGCTCCTACGAGCAGTACTTC
NA	NA	TRBV25-1	TRBJ2-2	CASSEAPPGELFF	TGTGCCAGCAGTGAGGCCCCCCCTGGGGAGCTGTTTTTT
TRBD2	many	TRBV9	TRBJ2-3	CASSVSGRDTQYF	TGTGCCAGCAGCGTCTCCGGGAGGGATACGCAGTATTTT
TRBD1	once	TRBV10-3	TRBJ2-1	CAIRGQGMYNEQFF	TGTGCCATCAGGGGACAGGGGATGTACAATGAGCAGTTCTTC
TRBD1	NA	TRBV19	TRBJ1-4	CASCRRDSATNEKLFF	TGTGCCTCCTGCAGGAGGGACAGCGCAACTAATGAAAAACTGTTTTTT
NA	few	TRBV7-9	TRBJ2-1	CASSLGGGSGEQFF	TGTGCCAGCAGCTTAGGTGGGGGGAGTGGTGAGCAGTTCTTC
NA	few	TRBV10-3	TRBJ2-1	CAITSSYNEQFF	TGTGCCATTACTAGCTCCTACAATGAGCAGTTCTTC
TRBD2	NA	TRBV19	TRBJ2-1	CASSIGLAGGRGSYNEQFF	TGTGCCAGTAGTATAGGGTTAGCGGGAGGAAGGGGCTCCTACAATGAGCAGTTCTTC
TRBD1	NA	TRBV5-6	TRBJ2-6	CASSLLPGQGFSGANVLTF	TGTGCCAGCAGCTTGCTCCCGGGACAGGGGTTCTCTGGGGCCAACGTCCTGACTTTC
TRBD2	few	TRBV11-2	TRBJ2-5	CASSLSGVVETQYF	TGTGCCAGCAGCCTTAGCGGGGTTGTAGAGACCCAGTACTTC
NA	few	TRBV30	TRBJ1-1	CAVAGMNTEAFF	TGTGCGGTGGCAGGGATGAACACTGAAGCTTTCTTT
TRBD2	NA	TRBV6-5	TRBJ2-3	CASNSGGRGDTQYF	TGTGCCAGTAATAGCGGGGGGAGGGGAGATACGCAGTATTTT
TRBD1	NA	TRBV6-5	TRBJ1-6	CASRGTASNSPLHF	TGTGCCAGCAGGGGGACAGCGTCTAATTCACCCCTCCACTTT
NA	few	TRBV30	TRBJ2-7	CAWRIGGGSHEQYF	TGTGCCTGGAGGATTGGCGGAGGGTCCCACGAGCAGTACTTC
NA	NA	TRBV10-3	TRBJ1-1	CAISGQQNTEAFF	TGTGCCATCAGCGGACAGCAGAACACTGAAGCTTTCTTT
TRBD2	few	TRBV7-9	TRBJ2-3	CASSFSGTRADTQYF	TGTGCCAGCAGCTTTTCCGGGACTAGGGCAGATACGCAGTATTTT
NA	NA	TRBV30	TRBJ1-1	CAWRGPLAFF	TGTGCCTGGAGGGGGCCCCTTGCTTTCTTT
NA	NA	TRBV9	TRBJ1-2	CASSVASQGFRDGYTF	TGTGCCAGCAGCGTAGCTTCCCAGGGCTTCAGAGATGGCTACACCTTC
TRBD2	few	TRBV7-2	TRBJ2-5	CASSLELAGEETQYF	TGTGCCAGCAGCTTAGAACTAGCGGGGGAAGAGACCCAGTACTTC
NA	NA	TRBV7-2	TRBJ2-1	CASSLYRVEDEQFF	TGTGCCAGCAGCCTATACAGGGTAGAGGATGAGCAGTTCTTC
TRBD2	NA	TRBV9	TRBJ2-2	CASSVPGGTGELFF	TGTGCCAGCAGCGTCCCGGGAGGCACCGGGGAGCTGTTTTTT
NA	NA	TRBV2	TRBJ2-3	CASSEGAGVYTDTQYF	TGTGCCAGCAGTGAAGGGGCAGGGGTGTACACAGATACGCAGTATTTT
TRBD1	NA	TRBV5-1	TRBJ2-7	CASSLAAGGSYEQYF	TGCGCCAGCAGCTTGGCGGCAGGGGGTTCATACGAGCAGTACTTC